The source of this T cell receptor beta chain is a study of regulatory T cells in long-lasting Graves disease. About the research overall: Newly diagnosed Graves' patients had under 3 months of antithyroid drugs. Regarding the study as a whole: Repertoires from persistent disease leaned toward TRBV28, TRBJ1-2 and TRBJ2-5. Those with persistent Graves' had less TCR diversity than newly diagnosed patients.

With iRepertoire HTBI primers and Arm-PCR of CDR3 regions, TCR beta libraries were built. Each CDR3 protein gets one entry after TCRdb re-called the multiplex PCR reads with MiXCR. The data contain roughly 400,000 distinct CDR3 sequences, 14% to 15% of them singletons. The CDR3 totals 14 residues. V lost 0 bases to trimming and J lost 4 bases, with 10 bases between them. The germline V gene encodes CDR1 SGHNT and CDR2 YYREEE (reference sequence). This clonotype was seen repeatedly, ten times or more. Its antigen is unknown. Time point specified: newly diagnosed GD, antithyroid drugs for less than 3 months. PBMCs provided the RNA from which the TCR library was made. Patients came from an endocrinology department in Xi'an, China. This sample also belongs to another study, concerning T cells in Graves' hyperthyroidism and ophthalmopathy.

This rearrangement joins TRBV5-4 to TRBJ1-2; D ambiguous. The receptor was isolated from a middle-aged woman with Graves disease. The specimen was peripheral blood mononuclear cells (PBMCs), collected at new diagnosis, from a patient treated with antithyroid drugs. The CDR3: CASSLAEGSYGYTF. The DNA for the CDR3 is TGTGCCAGCAGCTTGGCCGAAGGGAGCTATGGCTACACCTTC.